This TCR beta chain was identified during a study of blood T cell repertoires in COVID-19. Study-wide context: Samples of COVID-19 (acute and convalescent) were obtained from the United States, Italy and Spain. Sources were T cells, B-cell-depleted T cells, or PBMCs; the material itself was cDNA or gDNA.

Authors' methods: Reference gene primer amplification in the assay estimated nucleated cell counts. Some clones are missing from TCRdb's copy, which holds only in-frame ones; the method was immunoSEQ multiplex PCR. V and J calls and clone size are copied from that table; D and trimming were computed from the DNA. The sample records around 300,000 clones, about nine tenths being singletons. Germline trimming cut 2 bases from V and 4 bases from J; bases unmatched to any gene: 11. The CDR3 covers 17 residues. Germline CDR1 reads LGHDT; CDR2 reads YNNKEL (reference sequence). This clone was seen a single time.

Sequenced input: peripheral blood. The rearrangement joins TRBV3-1 (or the pseudogene TRBV3-2) to TRBJ1-2, with 9 bases identical to TRBD1. This clonotype was obtained from a man in his fifties or sixties with acute or convalescent COVID-19. The DNA for the CDR3 is TGTGCCAGCAGCCAATTCCGGGACAGGGATATACCCTATGGCTACACCTTC. Translation gives CASSQFRDRDIPYGYTF.